These 30 T cell receptor beta chains came from one sample sequenced in a study of blood T cell repertoires in COVID-19. Some clones are missing from TCRdb's copy, which holds only in-frame ones; the method was immunoSEQ multiplex PCR. The table includes approximately 190,000 clones, about 88% detected once. Sequencing input: peripheral blood. These receptors all come from a middle-aged woman who had recovered from COVID-19.

This clone has just one count. The V and J genes are TRBV19 and TRBJ2-6, with D perhaps TRBD2 (5 bases). The CDR3 contains 15 residues. Trimming pared 5 bases from V and 0 bases from J, leaving 8 bases between. The germline CDR1 and CDR2 sequences are LNHDA and SQIVND (reference sequence). CDR3 protein: CASSPDFSGANVLTF. For the CDR3, the DNA is TGTGCCAGTAGTCCGGACTTCTCTGGGGCCAACGTCCTGACTTTC.

The rearrangement joins TRBV5-4 to TRBJ2-7; 7 bases match TRBD2. Losses at the gene ends were 3 bases for V and 2 bases for J; bases not matched to a gene: 5. Germline CDR1 and CDR2: SGHNT and YYREEE (reference sequence). The CDR3 covers 14 residues. The CDR3 bases are TGTGCCAGCAGCTACGGGAGGCCGCCCTACGAGCAGTACTTC. It yields the protein CASSYGRPPYEQYF.

This clone was recorded only once. V gene TRBV7-9 combines with J gene TRBJ2-1, with 12 nucleotides matching TRBD2. Trimming at V came to 3 bases and at J to 7 bases, leaving 10 bases not matched to a gene. CDR1 and CDR2 (germline): SEHNR, FQNEAQ (reference sequence). There are 17 residues in the CDR3. The CDR3 region is CASSFLTSGRLRNEQFF. CDR3 sequence (DNA): TGTGCCAGCAGCTTTTTGACTAGCGGGAGATTGAGGAATGAGCAGTTCTTC.

J is TRBJ2-1 and V is TRBV7-3; D possibly corresponds to TRBD2 (6 bases). The length of the CDR3 is 15 residues. Per the germline V gene, CDR1 is SGHTA and CDR2 is FQGTGA. V lost 6 bases, J lost 9 bases, and 21 bases lay in between. CDR3 coding DNA: TGTGCCAGCAGTCACCCCGGGACTCTCGGGTCTGAGCAGTTCTTC. This sequence encodes CASSHPGTLGSEQFF.

This clone was seen only a few times. The chain carries TRBV27 and TRBJ2-7, with D possibly TRBD2 on 6 matching bases. The CDR3 has 12 amino acids. With 9 bases removed from V and 0 bases from J, the gap between germline ends came to 9 bases. Germline V lookup: CDR1 MNHEY, CDR2 SMNVEV (reference sequence). The CDR3 region has the DNA TGTGCCAGTTCCGGGAGCTCCTACGAGCAGTACTTC. It specifies CASSGSSYEQYF.

This clone has a handful of counts. In the same sample, other DNA sequences code for this CDR3. The CDR3 reads CAWSVRGNTEAFF. CDR3 nucleotides: TGTGCCTGGAGTGTTAGGGGGAACACTGAAGCTTTCTTT. The chain uses TRBV30 and TRBJ1-1; D is perhaps TRBD1 (5 bases). This CDR3 region has 13 residues. Between the trimmed V and J ends, which lost 0 bases and 1 base, there was a span of 6 bases. CDR1 and CDR2 (germline): GTSNPN, SVGIG (reference sequence).

This clone occurred once. This sequence joins TRBV24-1 and TRBJ1-1; 10 bases align to TRBD1. CDR3 length: 15 residues. Germline lookup yields CDR1 KGHDR and CDR2 SFDVKD. Losses at the gene ends were 4 bases for V and 3 bases for J; bases not matched to a gene: 4. The CDR3 DNA follows: TGTGCCACCAGTGAATCCGGGACAGGGGACACTGAAGCTTTCTTT. It yields the protein CATSESGTGDTEAFF.

V and J are TRBV19 and TRBJ1-1, with a tentative D call TRBD1 (6 bases). V was cut by 3 bases and J by 4 bases, with 9 bases left in between. This CDR3 has 13 amino acids. Per the germline V gene, CDR1 is LNHDA and CDR2 is SQIVND (reference sequence). CDR3 in amino acids: CASSMTGGTEAFF. The CDR3 DNA reads TGTGCCAGTAGTATGACAGGAGGCACTGAAGCTTTCTTT.

This chain connects TRBV18 to TRBJ2-5, with TRBD2 matching over 8 bases. This CDR3 is 14 amino acids long. Germline V gene sequence: CDR1 KGHSH, CDR2 LQKENI. V trimming: 6 bases; J trimming: 1 base; junction bases outside the gene matches: 4. The CDR3 protein is CASSYSGAQETQYF. CDR3 in DNA: TGTGCCAGCTCCTATAGCGGGGCCCAAGAGACCCAGTACTTC.

This chain joins TRBV12-3 or TRBV12-4 and TRBJ2-1; 7 bases align to TRBD2. V trimming: 3 bases; J trimming: 13 bases; junction bases outside the gene matches: 9. The CDR3 is 13 amino acids. The CDR3 DNA reads as TGTGCCAGCAGTTTGGGTAGCGGGCCCTCTCAGTTCTTC. As protein: CASSLGSGPSQFF.

Regarding this clone: An end of the junction differs from the germline gene, which may be a read error. The V gene is TRBV3-1 (or the pseudogene TRBV3-2), the J gene TRBJ1-6; TRBD1 is a possible D gene (5 bases). Germline lookup yields CDR1 LGHDT and CDR2 YNNKEL (reference sequence). The CDR3 runs 12 residues. CDR3 sequence reads: CASSQVSGDRQW. In DNA, the CDR3 is TGTGCCAGCAGCCAAGTGTCGGGAGATAGACAGTGG.

The sample holds one count of this clone. This chain joins TRBV30 and TRBJ2-7; TRBD2 might be the D (5 bases). Germline values: CDR1 GTSNPN, CDR2 SVGIG (reference sequence). This CDR3 has 11 residues. Trimming shortened V by 0 bases and J by 10 bases, and 10 bases separated the two germline ends. DNA of the CDR3: TGTGCCTGGAGTGTGGGAGCAGAACAGTACTTC. Its translation: CAWSVGAEQYF.

This clone was seen a single time. This chain uses TRBV27 with TRBJ1-5; D may be TRBD1 (5 bases). CDR1 and CDR2 from the germline V gene are MNHEY and SMNVEV (reference sequence). The CDR3 totals 15 residues. The germline V and J ends were trimmed by 6 bases and 9 bases, with 21 bases remaining between them. The CDR3 spells CASSRSTAGSGPQHF. Here the CDR3 DNA reads TGTGCCAGCAGCCGTTCGACAGCAGGATCGGGGCCCCAGCATTTT.

The chain carries TRBV19 and TRBJ2-1; weak D call: TRBD1 (8 bases). Trimming stripped 4 bases from V and 2 bases from J, with 12 bases between. The CDR3 sequence is 15 residues long. Germline loops: CDR1 LNHDA, CDR2 SQIVND (reference sequence). The CDR3 DNA is TGTGCCAGTAGTAGAACAGGGGGGGCCTACAATGAGCAGTTCTTC. This translates into CASSRTGGAYNEQFF.

The chain links TRBV6-1 to TRBJ2-7; tentatively, D is TRBD1 (5 bases). Trimming pared 1 base from V and 9 bases from J, leaving 16 bases between. Germline values: CDR1 MNHNS, CDR2 SASEGT. CDR3 length: 14 residues. CDR3 coding DNA: TGTGCCAGCAGTGAAGGCTTCAACCAGGGTGCGCAGTACTTC. It codes for CASSEGFNQGAQYF.

J is TRBJ2-3 and V is TRBV6-5; D not certain. CDR3 length: 14 amino acids. The ends were cut back, 4 bases at V and 5 bases at J, with 13 bases in the middle. Germline V lookup: CDR1 MNHEY, CDR2 SVGAGI. This CDR3 reads CASSSSGWRDTQYF. CDR3 bases: TGTGCCAGCAGTTCTTCAGGCTGGCGAGATACGCAGTATTTT.

The CDR3 DNA reads as TGCGCCAGCAGCCCGGCTGGGGCCCGCCGTAGCCCCGGAGCCTACGAGCAGTACTTC. Translation gives CASSPAGARRSPGAYEQYF. The chain has TRBV5-1 and TRBJ2-7, with D possibly being TRBD1 (5 bases). Germline CDR1 reads SGHRS; CDR2 reads YFSETQ. This CDR3 spans 19 amino acids. Trimming left V 4 bases short and J 2 bases short, with 28 bases between.

The V call is TRBV7-9, the J call TRBJ2-5, with a tentative D call TRBD1 (5 bases). This CDR3 spans 12 amino acids. V was cut by 6 bases and J by 7 bases, with 12 bases left in between. In germline, CDR1 is SEHNR, CDR2 FQNEAQ (reference sequence). DNA of the CDR3: TGTGCCAGCAGGCCGACAGTGGGGACCCAGTACTTC. It specifies CASRPTVGTQYF.

V is TRBV30 and J is TRBJ2-3; D might be TRBD2 (5 bases). The ends were cut back, 3 bases at V and 4 bases at J, with 8 bases in the middle. The CDR3 has 12 residues. Germline CDR1 and CDR2: GTSNPN and SVGIG (reference sequence). Here the CDR3 DNA reads TGTGCCTGGAGCGGACTCTCAGATACGCAGTATTTT. Its translation: CAWSGLSDTQYF.

The chain couples TRBV4-2 to TRBJ2-3, with TRBD2 as a possible D gene (6 bases). Germline V CDR1 and CDR2: LGHNA, YNFKEQ. This CDR3 region has 15 residues. Trimming left V 1 base short and J 4 bases short, with 12 bases between. The CDR3 DNA sequence: TGTGCCAGCAGCCAAGTTGACGGGAGTGCAGATACGCAGTATTTT. This translates into CASSQVDGSADTQYF.

The chain has TRBV2 and TRBJ1-5; no clear D gene. This CDR3 spans 15 amino acids. V dropped 2 bases and J dropped 4 bases, with 12 bases sitting between them. Germline V gene lookup returns CDR1 SNHLY and CDR2 FYNNEI. The CDR3 DNA is TGTGCCAGCAGTGAATTTGACCGGGTTAATCAGCCCCAGCATTTT. It specifies CASSEFDRVNQPQHF.

The chain is built from TRBV29-1 and TRBJ2-7; 7 bases are shared with TRBD2. The V and J ends lost 4 bases and 2 bases, in that order; junction bases with no gene match: 5. The CDR3 loop spans 13 amino acids. Germline assignment: CDR1 SQVTM and CDR2 ANQGSEA. The CDR3 reads CSVALAGAYEQYF. In DNA, the CDR3 is TGCAGCGTTGCGTTGGCGGGAGCCTACGAGCAGTACTTC.

CDR3 sequence: CASSITGLGYEQYF. The CDR3 coding sequence is TGTGCCAGTAGTATTACGGGACTTGGATACGAGCAGTACTTC. The chain links TRBV19 to TRBJ2-7; a possible D gene is TRBD2 (6 bases). The V and J ends lost 3 bases and 4 bases respectively, with 13 bases between them. The CDR3 loop spans 14 amino acids. Germline V gives CDR1 LNHDA, CDR2 SQIVND (reference sequence). The full variable domain, rest sourced from reference TRBV19 and TRBJ2-7, is DGGITQSPKYLFRKEGQNVTLSCEQNLNHDAMYWYRQDPGQGLRLIYYSQIVNDFQKGDIAEGYSVSREKKESFPLTVTSAQKNPTAFYLCASSITGLGYEQYFGPGTRLTVT.

The chain has TRBV3-1 (or the pseudogene TRBV3-2) and TRBJ2-2; no clear D. Trimming cost V 2 bases and J 8 bases, with 3 bases left between them. The CDR3 contains 11 residues. Per germline, CDR1 LGHDT and CDR2 YNNKEL (reference sequence). The CDR3, as DNA: TGTGCCAGCAGCCAACTAGGGGAGCTGTTTTTT. Protein sequence: CASSQLGELFF.

The chain recombines TRBV2 with TRBJ2-2, with D perhaps TRBD2 (5 bases). Trimming left V 6 bases short and J 2 bases short, with 13 bases between. This CDR3 is 15 amino acids long. Germline V lookup: CDR1 SNHLY, CDR2 FYNNEI. In DNA form, the CDR3 reads TGTGCCAGCAGCTCCCTAGCTGCTAACACCGGGGAGCTGTTTTTT. Its protein product is CASSSLAANTGELFF.

This CDR3 is CAITPTSGRAVGELFF. DNA for the CDR3: TGTGCCATCACCCCCACTAGCGGGAGGGCCGTCGGGGAGCTGTTTTTT. V and J are TRBV10-3 and TRBJ2-2, with 13 bases fitting TRBD2. The V gene end was trimmed by 7 bases and the J gene end by 7 bases; junction bases not matched to a gene: 9. Looked up from germline, CDR1 is ENHRY and CDR2 is SYGVKD. The CDR3 spans 16 residues.

This clone was observed a handful of times. This chain's CDR3 is CASSRGQINTEAFF. The DNA of the CDR3 is TGTGCCAGTAGTAGAGGACAGATTAACACTGAAGCTTTCTTT. The rearrangement uses TRBV19 and TRBJ1-1, with TRBD1 as a possible D gene (6 bases). The V gene lost 4 bases and the J gene lost 2 bases, with 11 bases spanning the gap. The germline V gene encodes CDR1 LNHDA and CDR2 SQIVND (reference sequence). This CDR3 spans 14 amino acids.

The genes are TRBV30 and TRBJ1-5; possible D gene TRBD1, 6 bases. With 2 bases removed from V and 5 bases from J, the gap between germline ends came to 10 bases. The CDR3 sequence is 13 residues long. Looked up from germline, CDR1 is GTSNPN and CDR2 is SVGIG (reference sequence). The CDR3 nucleotides are TGTGCCTGGAGTAGGGCAGGGGATCAGCCCCAGCATTTT. This sequence encodes CAWSRAGDQPQHF.

The V call is TRBV4-3, the J call TRBJ1-1, with D possibly being TRBD1 (6 bases). CDR3 length: 14 amino acids. Germline V gene lookup returns CDR1 LGHNA and CDR2 YSLEER. Trimming pared 3 bases from V and 7 bases from J, leaving 15 bases between. CDR3 region: CASSQTSGTLEAFF. The CDR3 region has the DNA TGCGCCAGCAGCCAGACCTCCGGGACACTTGAAGCTTTCTTT.

The chain carries TRBV27 and TRBJ1-5, with D possibly matching TRBD1 (6 bases). The CDR3 has 14 amino acids. The germline gives CDR1 MNHEY, CDR2 SMNVEV (reference sequence). Between the trimmed V and J ends, which lost 3 bases and 3 bases, there was a span of 9 bases. The CDR3 DNA is TGTGCCAGCAGTTTTCAGGGGCTCAATCAGCCCCAGCATTTT. It specifies CASSFQGLNQPQHF.